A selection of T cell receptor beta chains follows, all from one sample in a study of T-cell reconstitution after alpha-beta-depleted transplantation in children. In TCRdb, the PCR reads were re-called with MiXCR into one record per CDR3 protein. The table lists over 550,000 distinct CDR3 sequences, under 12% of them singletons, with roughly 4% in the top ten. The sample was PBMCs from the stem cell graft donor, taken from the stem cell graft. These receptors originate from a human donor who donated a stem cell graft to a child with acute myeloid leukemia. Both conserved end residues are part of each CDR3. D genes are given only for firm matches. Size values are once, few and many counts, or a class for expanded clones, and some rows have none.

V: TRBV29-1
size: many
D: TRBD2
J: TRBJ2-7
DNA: TGCAGCGTTCTAGCGGGAGGAGGCGACGAGCAGTACTTC
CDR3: CSVLAGGGDEQYF

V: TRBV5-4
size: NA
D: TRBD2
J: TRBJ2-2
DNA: TGTGCCAGCAGCATGACTAGCGGACGAACTACCGGGGAGCTGTTTTTT
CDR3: CASSMTSGRTTGELFF

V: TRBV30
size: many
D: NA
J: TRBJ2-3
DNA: TGTGCCTGGAGTGAGGCGCGAGATACGCAGTATTTT
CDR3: CAWSEARDTQYF

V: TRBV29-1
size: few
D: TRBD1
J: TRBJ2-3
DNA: TGCAGCGTTGTTGGACAGGGGGCAGATACGCAGTATTTT
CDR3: CSVVGQGADTQYF

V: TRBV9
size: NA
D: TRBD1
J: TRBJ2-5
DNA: TGTGCCAGCAGCTTCCGCACCGGGACAGGGATGTTGGAGACCCAGTACTTC
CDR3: CASSFRTGTGMLETQYF

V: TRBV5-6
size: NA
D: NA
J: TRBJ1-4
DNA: TGTGCCAGCAGCTTCGGGGCACCAACTAATGAAAAACTGTTTTTT
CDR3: CASSFGAPTNEKLFF

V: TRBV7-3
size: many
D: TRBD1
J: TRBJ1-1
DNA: TGTGCCAGCAGCTTAGGCGGACAGGGACCTGAAGCTTTCTTT
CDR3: CASSLGGQGPEAFF

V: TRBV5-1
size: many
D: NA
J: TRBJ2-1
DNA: TGCGCCAGCAGAAATCAGGGTGGCGGTTACAATGAGCAGTTCTTC
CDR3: CASRNQGGGYNEQFF

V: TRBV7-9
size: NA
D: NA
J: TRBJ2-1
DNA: TGTGCCAGCAGCTCAAAGGTTAGCAGCAACAATGAGCAGTTCTTC
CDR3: CASSSKVSSNNEQFF

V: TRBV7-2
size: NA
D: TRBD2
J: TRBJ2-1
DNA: TGTGCCAGCAGCTTAACTAGCGGGTTGACCAATGAGCAGTTCTTC
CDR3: CASSLTSGLTNEQFF

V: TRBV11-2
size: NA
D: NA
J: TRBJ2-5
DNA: TGTGCCAGCAGCTATACAGAGACCCAGTACTTC
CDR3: CASSYTETQYF

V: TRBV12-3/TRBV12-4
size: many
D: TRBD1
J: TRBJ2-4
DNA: TGTGCCAGCAATGCGGGACAGGGAATTAACATTCAGTACTTC
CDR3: CASNAGQGINIQYF

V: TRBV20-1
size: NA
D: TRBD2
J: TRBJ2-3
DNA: TGCAGTGCTGGATCTTCTAGCGGGAGCACAGATACGCAGTATTTT
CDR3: CSAGSSSGSTDTQYF

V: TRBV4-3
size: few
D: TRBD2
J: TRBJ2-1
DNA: TGCGCCAGCAGCCAAGAGGGACTAGCGGGTGGGAACAATGAGCAGTTCTTC
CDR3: CASSQEGLAGGNNEQFF

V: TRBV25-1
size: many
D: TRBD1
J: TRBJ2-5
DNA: TGTGCCAGCAGTGAGAGGGGGCGTGAGACCCAGTACTTC
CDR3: CASSERGRETQYF

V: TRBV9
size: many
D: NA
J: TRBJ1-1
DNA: TGTGCCAGCAGCCGGCGACTAACGAACACTGAAGCTTTCTTT
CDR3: CASSRRLTNTEAFF

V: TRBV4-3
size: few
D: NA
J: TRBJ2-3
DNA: TGCGCCAGCAGCCAAGATTCGACTAGGGGAGATACGCAGTATTTT
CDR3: CASSQDSTRGDTQYF

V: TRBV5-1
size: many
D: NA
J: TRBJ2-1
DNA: TGCGCCAGCAGCTTGTGGGGGAATGAGCAGTTCTTC
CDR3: CASSLWGNEQFF

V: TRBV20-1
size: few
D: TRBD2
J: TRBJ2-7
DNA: TGCAGTGCTAGAGACCCCGGGACTAGCGGGAGAAACTACGAGCAGTACTTC
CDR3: CSARDPGTSGRNYEQYF

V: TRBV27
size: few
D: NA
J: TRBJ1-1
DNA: TGTGCCAGCAGTCCATGGACGGAGGGCAGGGGCGCTGAAGCTTTCTTT
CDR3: CASSPWTEGRGAEAFF

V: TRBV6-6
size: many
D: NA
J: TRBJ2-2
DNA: TGTGCCAGCAGTTTCGGGAACACCGGGGAGCTGTTTTTT
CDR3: CASSFGNTGELFF

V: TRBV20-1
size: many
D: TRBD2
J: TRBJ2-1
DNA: TGCAGTGCTAGAGCGACCGGGACTAGCGATACTCAGTTCTTC
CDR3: CSARATGTSDTQFF

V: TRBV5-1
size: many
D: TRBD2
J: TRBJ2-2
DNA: TGCGCCAGCAGCTTGGTCTCCCCGGGACTAGGATCCGGGGAGCTGTTTTTT
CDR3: CASSLVSPGLGSGELFF

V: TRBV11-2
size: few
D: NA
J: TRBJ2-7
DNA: TGTGCCAGCAGCTTAGTTTTTAGGAACTTGGGGGTAGACGAGCAGTACTTC
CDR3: CASSLVFRNLGVDEQYF

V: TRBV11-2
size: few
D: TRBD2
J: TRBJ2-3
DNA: TGTGCCAGCAGAGAGGGGACTAGGGCGGCAGATACGCAGTATTTT
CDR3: CASREGTRAADTQYF

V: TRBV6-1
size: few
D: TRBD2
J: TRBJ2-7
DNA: TGTGCCAGCAGGATCGGACTAGCGGGAGGTGAGCAGTACTTC
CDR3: CASRIGLAGGEQYF

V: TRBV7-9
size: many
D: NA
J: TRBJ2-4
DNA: TGTGCCAGCAGCTTAGGGGCGAGTCTCTCCATTCAGTACTTC
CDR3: CASSLGASLSIQYF

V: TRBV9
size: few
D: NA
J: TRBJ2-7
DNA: TGTGCCAGCAGCCCCCTCGGAGGTAGCAGTATATCTTACGAGCAGTACTTC
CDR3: CASSPLGGSSISYEQYF

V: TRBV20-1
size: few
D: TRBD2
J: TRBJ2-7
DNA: TGCAGTGCGCGATTCAGGACTAGCGGGGACCTCTCCTACGAGCAGTACTTC
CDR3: CSARFRTSGDLSYEQYF

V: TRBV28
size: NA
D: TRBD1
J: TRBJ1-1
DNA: TGTGCCAGCAGTTTAGGGACAGGACAGGGTGCGACGATCGCTGAAGCTTTCTTT
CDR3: CASSLGTGQGATIAEAFF

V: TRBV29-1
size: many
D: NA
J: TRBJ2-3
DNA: TGCAGCGTTGAGGCGGGCACCACAGATACGCAGTATTTT
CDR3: CSVEAGTTDTQYF

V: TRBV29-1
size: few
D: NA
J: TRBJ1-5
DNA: TGCAGCGTGGGTCCCAGCAAGAATCAGCCCCAGCATTTT
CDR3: CSVGPSKNQPQHF

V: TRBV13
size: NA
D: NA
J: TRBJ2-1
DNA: TGTGCCAGCAGCAAGGCACGGTATGAGCAGTTCTTC
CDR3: CASSKARYEQFF

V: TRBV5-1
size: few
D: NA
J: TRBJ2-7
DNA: TGCGCCAGCAGCTTGAAGGGGAGCGAGCAGTACTTC
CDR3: CASSLKGSEQYF

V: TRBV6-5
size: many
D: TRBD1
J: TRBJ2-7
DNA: TGTGCCAGCAGTTACACGGGACAGTTCGACGAGCAGTACTTC
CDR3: CASSYTGQFDEQYF

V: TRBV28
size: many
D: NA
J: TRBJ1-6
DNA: TGTGCCAGCAGTTCGGTGAATTCACCCCTCCACTTT
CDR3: CASSSVNSPLHF

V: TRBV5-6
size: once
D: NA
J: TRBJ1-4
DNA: TGTGCCAGCAGCCGCGTGTCGGGGGGCGAAAAACTGTTTTTT
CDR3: CASSRVSGGEKLFF

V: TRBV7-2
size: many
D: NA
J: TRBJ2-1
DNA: TGTGCCAGCAGCCGGGGAGGGGGGAGCTCCTACAATGAGCAGTTCTTC
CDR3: CASSRGGGSSYNEQFF

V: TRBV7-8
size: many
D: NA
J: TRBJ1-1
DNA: TGTGCCAGCAGCTTGCGAGCCGGAACTGGGTTTTTTGAAGCTTTCTTT
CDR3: CASSLRAGTGFFEAFF

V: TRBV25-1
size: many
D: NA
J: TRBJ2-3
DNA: TGTGCCAGTGGCCAGGGAGGCACAGATACGCAGTATTTT
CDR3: CASGQGGTDTQYF

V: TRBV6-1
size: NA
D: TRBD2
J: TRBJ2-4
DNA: TGTGCCAGCAGTGGAGATAGGGGAGGGGAGAGAAACATTCAGTACTTC
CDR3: CASSGDRGGERNIQYF

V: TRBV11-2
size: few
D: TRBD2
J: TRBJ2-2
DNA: TGTGCCAGCAGCCGACGGACTAGTACGAACACCGGGGAGCTGTTTTTT
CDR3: CASSRRTSTNTGELFF

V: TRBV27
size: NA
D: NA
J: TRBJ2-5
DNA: TGTGCCAGCAGTTTGGGGGGCGTCGGGACGGAGACCCAGTACTTC
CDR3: CASSLGGVGTETQYF